This entry features one T cell receptor beta chain sequence. This clonotype was counted ten times or more. Which antigen it targets is not known. Base qualities are not recorded, but no much larger clone differs from it by a single base. The method behind the library was RACE. The sequencing machine was a NextSeq 500. Library preparation attached unique molecular identifiers to individual cDNA molecules for quantitative, reproducible TCR counting. Both TCR alpha and TCR beta chains were sequenced from each blood RNA sample. From the authors' description of their analysis: Samples had a median of roughly 98,000 TCRs, with a range from roughly 20,000 to 690,600. V, J and CDR3 annotation of the TCR reads was performed with the Decombinator software suite. Every sample was subsampled to the same number of TCRs (28,000) for the PS versus PT1 abundance plots. Expanded TCRs were defined as absent before sensitization and observed at least eight times at the 2-week time point. Using fastp at Q25 and MiXCR, TCRdb reprocessed the public reads and kept productive beta chains. Every distinct CDR3 protein forms one entry, paired with its most common genes and DNA. None of the V and J calls come from the authors' own analysis; TCRdb made them. In all, the sample holds about 110,000 distinct CDR3 sequences, and approximately 9.9% of those were seen once. Approximately 4% of the sample is taken by the ten largest.

These data originate in a study of human T cells and chemical hapten exposure (dated by TCRdb to the early 2020s). For the wider study: For sensitization, 2% DPC in acetone was applied to a roughly 2 cm by roughly 2 cm area of upper inner arm skin. Throughout the study period of about 23 weeks, patients also received therapeutic DPC doses to the scalp every week. Patch tests used Finn chambers with 0.01% DPC on the upper back, scored after 6 days by International Contact Dermatitis Research Group standards. The mostly female patient cohort included alopecia areata with under or over 50% scalp involvement, alopecia totalis and alopecia universalis. Libraries were pooled for sequencing, and variation in per-sample TCR yields was attributed mainly to small differences in library volumes within the pool. Peripheral blood TCR repertoire changes were tracked in vivo in alopecia patients during primary and secondary sensitization to the hapten diphenylcyclopropenone (DPC). Blood was sampled from patients pre-sensitization (week 0) and at 2, 6 and about 24 weeks after DPC sensitization. About 28 alopecia patients gave blood for TCR sequencing at one to four time points (pre-sensitization, 2, 6 and 24 weeks). Points the paper makes about the study in general: Expanded TCRs formed significantly more large CDR3 similarity clusters than pre-sensitization or healthy control sets, consistent with antigen-driven responses. The number of TCRs above 1 in 1000 frequency did not change with DPC sensitization; there was no evidence of global repertoire structure alterations. The number of PT1 expanded TCRs positively correlated with patch test score, significant at thresholds 8, 16 and 32 but not 4. After repeated subsampling, the strength of the expansion versus patch-test correlation and the threshold at which it became significant changed. Because every patient had alopecia, a presumed autoimmune disease, the patients' immune response might differ from that of healthy individuals.

From cysteine to phenylalanine, the CDR3 is 13 amino acids long. The DNA shown is the 39-base CDR3, in frame from base 1. V gives up 5 bases and J gives up 4 bases, and the segment between their germline ends measures 12 bases. For CDR1 and CDR2, the germline V gene (reference sequence) lists MNHEY and SMNVEV. In light of the paper, this sample's time point label describes: patch test 1, 2 weeks after DPC sensitization. This specimen's treatment or condition label, interpreted: therapeutic diphenylcyclopropenone sensitization with weekly scalp DPC. At each patch-test visit, blood was drawn before the patch test was applied. Patients were eligible if aged 18 to 70, diagnosed with alopecia and judged suitable for DPC therapy, and pregnant patients were excluded. Total RNA was extracted from unfractionated whole blood that had been collected in Tempus Blood RNA tubes.

The TCR comes from a woman between 40 and 55 years old with alopecia areata. Some clones in this sample may be carry-over from other donors' samples. The sequenced sample was whole blood, obtained in connection with sensitization to the hapten diphenylcyclopropenone (DPC). Recombination joined TRBV27 with TRBJ2-7, and possibly TRBD1, on 6 matching bases. The CDR3 reads as follows: CASSLTQGYEQYF. Read as DNA, the sequence is TGTGCCAGCAGTCTTACACAGGGATACGAGCAGTACTTC.